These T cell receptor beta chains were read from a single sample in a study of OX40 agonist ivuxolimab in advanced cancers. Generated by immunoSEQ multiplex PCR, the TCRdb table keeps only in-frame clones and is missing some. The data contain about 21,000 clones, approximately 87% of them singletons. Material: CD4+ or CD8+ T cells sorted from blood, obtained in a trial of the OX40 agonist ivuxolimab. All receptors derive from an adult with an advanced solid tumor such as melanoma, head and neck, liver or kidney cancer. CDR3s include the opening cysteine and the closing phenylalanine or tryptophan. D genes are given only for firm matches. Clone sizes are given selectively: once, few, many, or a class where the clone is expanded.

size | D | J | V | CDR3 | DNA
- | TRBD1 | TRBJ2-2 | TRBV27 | CASSFWDSGTGELFF | TGTGCCAGCAGTTTCTGGGACAGTGGCACCGGGGAGCTGTTTTTT
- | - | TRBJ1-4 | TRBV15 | CATSRAPQETNEKLFF | TGTGCCACCAGCAGAGCTCCCCAAGAAACTAATGAAAAACTGTTTTTT
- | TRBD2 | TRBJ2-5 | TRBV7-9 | CASSPPSGLAGMTQYF | TGTGCCAGCAGCCCCCCCTCGGGGCTAGCGGGGATGACCCAGTACTTC
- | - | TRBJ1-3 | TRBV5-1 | CASSQKLQGLSGNTIYF | TGCGCCAGCAGCCAGAAACTGCAGGGCCTCTCTGGAAACACCATATATTTT
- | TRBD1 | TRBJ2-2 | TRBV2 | CASSGGTGELFF | TGTGCCAGCTCAGGGGGTACCGGGGAGCTGTTTTTT
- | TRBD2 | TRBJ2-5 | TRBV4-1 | CASSPQEAGGRETQYF | TGCGCCAGCAGCCCCCAAGAGGCGGGGGGCCGGGAGACCCAGTACTTC
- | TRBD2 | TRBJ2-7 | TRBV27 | CASSSTSGGDYEQYF | TGTGCCAGCAGTTCGACTAGCGGGGGGGACTACGAGCAGTACTTC
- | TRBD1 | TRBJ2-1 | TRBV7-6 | CASSLGAGQGTDEQFF | TGTGCCAGCAGCTTAGGAGCGGGACAGGGGACGGATGAGCAGTTCTTC
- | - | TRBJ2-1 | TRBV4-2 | CASSQGGVGVEQFF | TGTGCCAGCAGCCAAGGGGGGGTAGGAGTTGAGCAGTTCTTC
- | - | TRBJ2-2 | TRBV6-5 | CASSYRGFGELFF | TGTGCCAGCAGTTACAGGGGCTTCGGGGAGCTGTTTTTT
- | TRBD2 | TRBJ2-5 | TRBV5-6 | CASSLLAGAGETQYF | TGTGCCAGCAGCTTACTAGCGGGGGCGGGAGAGACCCAGTACTTC
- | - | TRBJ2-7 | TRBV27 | CASSPSRGAYEQYF | TGTGCCAGCAGTCCCTCCCGAGGGGCCTACGAGCAGTACTTC
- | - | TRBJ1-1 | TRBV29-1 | CSAGPLGTEAFF | TGCAGCGCAGGACCATTGGGCACTGAAGCTTTCTTT
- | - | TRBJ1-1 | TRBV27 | CASSTDTEAFF | TGTGCCAGCAGTACGGACACTGAAGCTTTCTTT
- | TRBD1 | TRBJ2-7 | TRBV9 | CASSPGTGPYEQYF | TGTGCCAGCAGCCCCGGGACAGGGCCCTACGAGCAGTACTTC
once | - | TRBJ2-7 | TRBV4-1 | CASSPRAGEGYEQYF | TGCGCCAGCAGCCCGCGGGCAGGCGAAGGCTACGAGCAGTACTTC
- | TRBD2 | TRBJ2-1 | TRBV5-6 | CASSLVSSGADEQFF | TGTGCCAGCAGCTTGGTATCTAGCGGGGCCGATGAGCAGTTCTTC
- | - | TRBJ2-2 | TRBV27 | CASSLSWGDTGELFF | TGTGCCAGCAGTTTATCGTGGGGGGACACCGGGGAGCTGTTTTTT
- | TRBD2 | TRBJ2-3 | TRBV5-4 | CASSLDAGGTNTQYF | TGTGCCAGCAGCTTGGACGCGGGGGGGACGAATACGCAGTATTTT
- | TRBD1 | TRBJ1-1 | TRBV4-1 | CASSQWTGGAGTEAFF | TGCGCCAGCAGCCAATGGACAGGGGGCGCGGGCACTGAAGCTTTCTTT
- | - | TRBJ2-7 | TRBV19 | CASSAQTSQQYF | TGTGCCAGTAGTGCACAGACTAGTCAGCAGTACTTC
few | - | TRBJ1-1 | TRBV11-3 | CASSLRGTTEAFF | TGTGCCAGCAGCTTACGAGGGACCACTGAAGCTTTCTTT
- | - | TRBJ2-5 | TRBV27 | CASSLIRSETQYF | TGTGCCAGCAGTTTAATTAGGTCGGAGACCCAGTACTTC
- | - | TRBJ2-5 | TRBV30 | CAWSVQVTSAQETQYF | TGTGCCTGGAGTGTTCAGGTGACATCGGCCCAAGAGACCCAGTACTTC